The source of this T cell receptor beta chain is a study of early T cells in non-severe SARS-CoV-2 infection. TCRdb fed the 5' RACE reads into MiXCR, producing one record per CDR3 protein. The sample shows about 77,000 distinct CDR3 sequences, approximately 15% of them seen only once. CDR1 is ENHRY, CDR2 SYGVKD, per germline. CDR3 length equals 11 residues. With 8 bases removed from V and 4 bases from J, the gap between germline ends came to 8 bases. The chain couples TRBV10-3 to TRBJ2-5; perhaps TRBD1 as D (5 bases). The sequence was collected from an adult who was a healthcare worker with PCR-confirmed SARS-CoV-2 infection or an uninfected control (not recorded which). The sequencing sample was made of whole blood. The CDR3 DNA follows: TGTGCCATCGGGCAGGGAGAGACCCAGTACTTC. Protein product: CAIGQGETQYF.